Below, one TCR beta chain is given with its context. It has no known antigen specificity. Base qualities are not recorded, but no much larger clone differs from it by a single base. The donors were included in the validation cohort of 90 to 150 subjects, a group kept apart from the approximately 690-subject first cohort. Library method: the immunoSEQ multiplex PCR assay. Turning to the authors' computational methods: A statistical classification framework was built to diagnose cytomegalovirus status from the catalog of TCR beta chain sequences. TCRdb retrieved this table from immuneACCESS and kept in-frame rearrangements only. Not all clones are present; in checked studies, unresolved V genes account for under half, and no reason is known for the remainder. That table is the source of V, J and clone size, and D and trimming were worked out from the DNA. In this sample the table shows more than 95,000 clones, 86% of which occur a single time. The ten largest clones take up 4% to 6% of the sample.

These data belong to a study of cytomegalovirus exposure and HLA in healthy donors (dated 2017 in TCRdb). Regarding the study in general: According to a later analysis, the 120 or so validation repertoires were produced on the same platform as the 700 or so repertoires of the first cohort. The aim of the study was to test whether cataloging public T cell receptors could identify signatures of past pathogen exposure. In addition to the first cohort of 650 to 800 subjects, a separate validation cohort of 120 different subjects was used. High-throughput TCR immunosequencing, statistical association of individual TCRs with disease status, and machine learning were combined to predict cytomegalovirus infection status. General study outcomes and caveats: A total of fewer than 200 TCR beta chains were listed by the study as associated with cytomegalovirus. Most TCR sequences were observed very rarely across donors, whereas some public TCRs were present in many individuals. The validation cohort had no HLA typing available for a later analysis, so co-occurrence within that cohort was assessed over all 110 or so repertoires. The authors suggested that the approach could potentially be extended to other disease states and immunological phenotypes. A few of the identified cytomegalovirus-associated TCR beta chains were confirmed in vitro to be specific for cytomegalovirus antigens. Subsequent analysis determined that TCRs grouped into clusters in the first cohort also showed a tendency toward co-occurrence across the roughly 120 validation repertoires, and 85% to 95% of cluster scores exceeded 0. In both the original and validation cohorts, the classifier was reported to diagnose cytomegalovirus status with high specificity and sensitivity.

From the cysteine up to the phenylalanine, the CDR3 has a length of 14 residues. Only the CDR3 part of the read is kept: 42 bases, read in frame from the first base. CDR1 and CDR2 are read off the germline V gene as ENHRY and SYGVKD. The V and J ends are trimmed by 11 bases and 2 bases, leaving 13 bases between them. Sequenced input: PBMCs. The receptor comes from a man aged 18 to 30 in good health and CMV-seronegative. The chain joins TRBV10-3 to TRBJ2-6, with no confidently assigned D gene. Here the CDR3 is given as CAVAEVAGANVLTF. The nucleotide sequence is given as TGTGCCGTCGCCGAGGTGGCTGGGGCCAACGTCCTGACTTTC.